This TCR beta chain was identified in a study of cytomegalovirus exposure and HLA in healthy donors. Study results and caveats: One cluster of highly shared sequence variants probably arose as a sequencing artifact. Most of the TCR beta V segments (in an earlier analysis) were productive either about 87% or about 30% of the time.

With 60 Vbeta and 13 Jbeta primers, the PCR was carried out. Assay used: immunoSEQ multiplex PCR; TCRdb lists only in-frame clones, some missing. Here the sample spans under 45,000 clones, roughly two thirds being singletons. Regarding this clone: Its matching antigen is unknown.

This sequence was found in a man aged 25 to 45 in good health and CMV-seronegative. Material for sequencing was PBMCs.

The CDR3 DNA reads as TGCGCCAGCAGCCCCGGGCCAGGGGACAACTATGGCTACACCTTC. Translated, it gives CASSPGPGDNYGYTF. J is TRBJ1-2 and V is TRBV5-1, with D possibly being TRBD1 (6 bases). V dropped 4 bases and J dropped 2 bases, with 15 bases sitting between them. The CDR3 loop spans 15 amino acids. Germline V gene data show CDR1 as SGHRS and CDR2 as YFSETQ.